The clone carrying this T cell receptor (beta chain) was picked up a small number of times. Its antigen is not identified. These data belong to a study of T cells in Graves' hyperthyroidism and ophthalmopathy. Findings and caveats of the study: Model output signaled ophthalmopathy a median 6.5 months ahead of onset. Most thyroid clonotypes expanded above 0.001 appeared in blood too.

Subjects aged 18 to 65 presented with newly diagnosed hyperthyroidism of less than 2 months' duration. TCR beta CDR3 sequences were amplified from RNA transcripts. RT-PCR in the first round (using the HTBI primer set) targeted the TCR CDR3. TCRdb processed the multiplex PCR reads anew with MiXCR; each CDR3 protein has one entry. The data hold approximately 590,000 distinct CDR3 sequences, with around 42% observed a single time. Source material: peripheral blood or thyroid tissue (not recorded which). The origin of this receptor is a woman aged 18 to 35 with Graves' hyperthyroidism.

CDR3 amino acids: CASSLYEGLAKETQYF. As DNA, the CDR3 is TGTGCCAGCAGTTTATATGAGGGACTAGCAAAAGAGACCCAGTACTTC. This chain links TRBV12-3 or TRBV12-4 with TRBJ2-5, with 9 positions matching TRBD2. The CDR3 is 16 residues long. The V segment lost 2 bases and the J segment 3 bases; nucleotides outside the gene matches: 7.